This TCR beta chain was observed in a study of CD8 T cells in ankylosing spondylitis. Study-level findings and limits: Peripheral blood samples showed relatively rare disease-linked clones, and these clones were CD8+. Past research had described some motif variants in reactive arthritis synovial fluid and blood.

This clonotype occurred many times. Antigen: not known. Quantitative barcoded 5'-RACE was used to prepare TCR beta libraries. TCRdb used MiXCR to reprocess the 5' RACE reads, holding one entry per CDR3 protein. This sample yields around 330,000 distinct CDR3 sequences, of which around 10% are seen a single time; roughly 9.5% belongs to the top ten. Between the trimmed V and J ends, which lost 8 bases and 7 bases, there was a span of 18 bases. From germline, CDR1 is MDHEN and CDR2 SYDVKM. The CDR3 runs to 15 residues. This TCR derives from a female donor with ankylosing spondylitis or in good health (not recorded which). The gene calls are TRBV28 and TRBJ1-6, with D possibly being TRBD1 (6 bases). The sequencing sample was made of blood, either unsorted or a sorted T cell fraction (not recorded which). The DNA of the CDR3 is TGTGCCAGCCGAGAACCGGGACATTCAAATTCACCCCTCCACTTT. It yields the protein CASREPGHSNSPLHF.